This T cell receptor (beta chain) comes out of a study of blood T cell repertoires in COVID-19. The germline gives CDR1 KGHDR, CDR2 SFDVKD. This CDR3 contains 14 residues. The V gene lost 4 bases and the J gene lost 3 bases, with 9 bases spanning the gap. This table comes from immunoSEQ multiplex PCR, and its TCRdb copy is limited to in-frame clones, with some not included. The table lists 150,000 to 200,000 clones, around 92% of them singletons. Seattle enrolled patients during active infection and tracked them longitudinally. This clonotype was obtained from a man aged 25 to 40 with COVID-19, enrolled during active disease. The sample was peripheral blood. The chain links TRBV24-1 to TRBJ1-5; D may be TRBD1 (5 bases). CDR3 sequence: CATSERGANQPQHF. The CDR3 DNA is TGTGCCACCAGTGAGCGGGGCGCCAATCAGCCCCAGCATTTT.